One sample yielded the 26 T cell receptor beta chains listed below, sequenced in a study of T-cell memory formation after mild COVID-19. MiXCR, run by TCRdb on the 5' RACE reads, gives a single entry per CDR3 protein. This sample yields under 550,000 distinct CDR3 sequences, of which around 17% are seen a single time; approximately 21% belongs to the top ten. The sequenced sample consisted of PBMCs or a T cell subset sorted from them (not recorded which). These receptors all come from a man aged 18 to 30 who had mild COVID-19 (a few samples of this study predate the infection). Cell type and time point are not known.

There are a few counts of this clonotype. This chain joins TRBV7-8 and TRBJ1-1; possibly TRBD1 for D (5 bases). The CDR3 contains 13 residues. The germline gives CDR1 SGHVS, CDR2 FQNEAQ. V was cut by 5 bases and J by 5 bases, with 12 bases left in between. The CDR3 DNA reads TGTGCCAGCAGCGCTATGAGGGGTACTGAAGCTTTCTTT. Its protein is CASSAMRGTEAFF.

CDR3 bases: TGCGCCAGCAGCTCTCCGGGACAGGGGTTTTACAGCGAGCAGTACTTC. This sequence encodes CASSSPGQGFYSEQYF. The rearrangement links TRBV5-1 to TRBJ2-7; 10 bases fit TRBD1. Unmatched junction bases numbered 12, after V lost 3 bases and J lost 6 bases. The germline V gene has CDR1 SGHRS and CDR2 YFSETQ. This CDR3 is built from 16 residues.

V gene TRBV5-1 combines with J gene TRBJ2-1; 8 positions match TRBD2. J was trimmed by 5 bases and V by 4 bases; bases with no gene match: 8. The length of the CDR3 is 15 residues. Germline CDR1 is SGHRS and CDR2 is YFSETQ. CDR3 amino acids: CASSGPGGPDNEQFF. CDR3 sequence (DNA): TGCGCCAGCAGCGGCCCGGGGGGGCCAGACAATGAGCAGTTCTTC.

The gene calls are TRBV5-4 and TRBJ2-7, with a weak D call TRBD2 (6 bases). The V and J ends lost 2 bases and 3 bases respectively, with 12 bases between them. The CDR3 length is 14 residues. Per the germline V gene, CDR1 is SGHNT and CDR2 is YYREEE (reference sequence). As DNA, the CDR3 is TGTGCCAGCAGCTTAGGAGGGGTTCTCTACGAGCAGTACTTC. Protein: CASSLGGVLYEQYF.

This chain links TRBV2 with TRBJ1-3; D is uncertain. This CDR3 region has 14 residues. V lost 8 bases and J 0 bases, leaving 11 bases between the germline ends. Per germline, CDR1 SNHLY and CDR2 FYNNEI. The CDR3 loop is CASGRQSSGNTIYF. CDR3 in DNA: TGTGCCAGCGGTCGGCAGTCCTCTGGAAACACCATATATTTT.

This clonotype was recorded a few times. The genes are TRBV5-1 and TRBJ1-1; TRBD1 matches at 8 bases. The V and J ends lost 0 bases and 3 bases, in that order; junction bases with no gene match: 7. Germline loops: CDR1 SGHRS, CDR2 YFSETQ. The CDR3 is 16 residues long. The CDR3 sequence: CASSLAGGVWDTEAFF. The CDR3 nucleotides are TGCGCCAGCAGCTTGGCAGGGGGCGTCTGGGACACTGAAGCTTTCTTT.

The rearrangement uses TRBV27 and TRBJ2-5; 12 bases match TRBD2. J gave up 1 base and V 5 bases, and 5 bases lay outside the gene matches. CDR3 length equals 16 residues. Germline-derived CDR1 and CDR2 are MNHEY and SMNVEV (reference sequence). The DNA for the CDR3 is TGTGCCAGCAGTCCCTGGACTAGCGGGACCCAAGAGACCCAGTACTTC. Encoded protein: CASSPWTSGTQETQYF.

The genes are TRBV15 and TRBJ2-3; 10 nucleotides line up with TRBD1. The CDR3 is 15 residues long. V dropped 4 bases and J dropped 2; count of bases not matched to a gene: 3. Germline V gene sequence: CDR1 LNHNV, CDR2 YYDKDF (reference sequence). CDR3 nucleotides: TGTGCCACCAGCACTGGGACAGGGGTCACAGATACGCAGTATTTT. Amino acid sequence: CATSTGTGVTDTQYF.

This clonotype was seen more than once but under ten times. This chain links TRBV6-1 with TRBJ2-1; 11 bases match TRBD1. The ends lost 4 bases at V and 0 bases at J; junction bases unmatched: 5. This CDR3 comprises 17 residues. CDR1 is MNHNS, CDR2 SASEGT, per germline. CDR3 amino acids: CASSVRTGGSSYNEQFF. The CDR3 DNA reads TGTGCCAGCAGTGTACGGACAGGGGGCAGCTCCTACAATGAGCAGTTCTTC.

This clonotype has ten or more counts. Written as DNA, the CDR3 is TGTGCCAGCAGTCCCCGGGCCCTAGCCTACGAGCAGTACGTC. This gives the protein CASSPRALAYEQYV. The genes are TRBV6-6 and TRBJ2-7; no clear D. V lost 5 bases and J 2 bases, leaving 13 bases between the germline ends. The CDR3 sequence is 14 residues long. Germline V gene sequence: CDR1 MNHNY, CDR2 SVGAGI (reference sequence).

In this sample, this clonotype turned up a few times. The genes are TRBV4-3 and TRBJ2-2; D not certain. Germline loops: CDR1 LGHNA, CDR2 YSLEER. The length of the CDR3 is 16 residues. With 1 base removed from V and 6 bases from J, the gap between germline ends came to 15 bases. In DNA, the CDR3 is TGCGCCAGCAGCCAAGCGTTTGACAACAGCGCCGGGGAGCTGTTTTTT. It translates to CASSQAFDNSAGELFF.

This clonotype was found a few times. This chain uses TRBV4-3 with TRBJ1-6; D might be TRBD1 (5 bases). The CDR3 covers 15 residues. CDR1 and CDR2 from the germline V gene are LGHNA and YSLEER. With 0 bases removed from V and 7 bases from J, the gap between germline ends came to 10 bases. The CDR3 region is CASSQENRWNSPLHF. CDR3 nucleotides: TGCGCCAGCAGCCAAGAAAACAGGTGGAATTCACCCCTCCACTTT.

DNA for the CDR3: TGCAGTGCTAGTAGATCACGACCAACCTACGAGCAGTACTTC. This codes for CSASRSRPTYEQYF. V gene TRBV20-1 combines with J gene TRBJ2-7; no firm D call. Germline V CDR1 and CDR2: DFQATT, SNEGSKA (reference sequence). The CDR3 is 14 amino acids. With 3 bases removed from V and 2 bases from J, the gap between germline ends came to 14 bases.

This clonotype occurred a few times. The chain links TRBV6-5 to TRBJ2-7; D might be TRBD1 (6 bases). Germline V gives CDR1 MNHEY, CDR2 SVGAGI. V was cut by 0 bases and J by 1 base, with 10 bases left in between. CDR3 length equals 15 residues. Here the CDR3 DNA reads TGTGCCAGCAGTTACTCCTCCAGGGGTTCCTACGAGCAGTACTTC. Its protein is CASSYSSRGSYEQYF.

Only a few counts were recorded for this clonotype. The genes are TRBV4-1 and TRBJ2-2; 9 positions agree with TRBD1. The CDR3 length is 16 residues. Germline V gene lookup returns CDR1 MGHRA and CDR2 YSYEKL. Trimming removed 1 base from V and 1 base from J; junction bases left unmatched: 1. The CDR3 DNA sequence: TGCGCCAGCAGCCAAGGGGACAGGGAGAACACCGGGGAGCTGTTTTTT. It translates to CASSQGDRENTGELFF.

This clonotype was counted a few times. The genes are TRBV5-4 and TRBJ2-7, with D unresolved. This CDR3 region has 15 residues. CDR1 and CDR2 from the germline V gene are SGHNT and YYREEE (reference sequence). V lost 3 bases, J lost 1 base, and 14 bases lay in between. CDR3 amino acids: CASSSPVGGSYEQYF. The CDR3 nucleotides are TGTGCCAGCAGCTCCCCGGTGGGCGGATCCTACGAGCAGTACTTC.

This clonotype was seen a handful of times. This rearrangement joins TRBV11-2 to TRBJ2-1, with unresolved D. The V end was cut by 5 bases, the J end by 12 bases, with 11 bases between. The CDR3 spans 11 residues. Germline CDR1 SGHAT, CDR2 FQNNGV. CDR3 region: CASSAGPGQFF. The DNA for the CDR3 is TGTGCCAGCAGCGCCGGGCCGGGGCAGTTCTTC.

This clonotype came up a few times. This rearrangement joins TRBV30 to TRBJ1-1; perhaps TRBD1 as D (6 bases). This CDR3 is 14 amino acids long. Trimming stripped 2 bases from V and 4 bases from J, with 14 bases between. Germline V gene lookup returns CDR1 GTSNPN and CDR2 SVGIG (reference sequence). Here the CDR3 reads CAWSPTGLFTEAFF. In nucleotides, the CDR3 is TGTGCCTGGAGTCCGACAGGTTTGTTCACTGAAGCTTTCTTT.

In DNA form, the CDR3 reads TGTGCCAGCAGCTTAGCGGACGCTAGCTCTGGAAACACCATATATTTT. Translation: CASSLADASSGNTIYF. J is TRBJ1-3 and V is TRBV7-2; D unresolved. V lost 0 bases and J lost 0, with 9 bases in between. This CDR3 comprises 16 residues. CDR1 and CDR2 from the germline V gene are SGHTA and FQGNSA.

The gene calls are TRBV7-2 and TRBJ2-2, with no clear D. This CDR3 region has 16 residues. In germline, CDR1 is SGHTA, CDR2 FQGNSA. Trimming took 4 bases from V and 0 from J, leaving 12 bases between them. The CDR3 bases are TGTGCCAGCAGCTCACAGACGGGCGCGAACACCGGGGAGCTGTTTTTT. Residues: CASSSQTGANTGELFF.

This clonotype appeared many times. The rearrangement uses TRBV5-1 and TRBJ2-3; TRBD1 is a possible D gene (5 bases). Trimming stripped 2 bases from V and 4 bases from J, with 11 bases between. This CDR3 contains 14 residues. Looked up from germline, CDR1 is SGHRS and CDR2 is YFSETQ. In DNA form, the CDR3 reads TGCGCCAGCAGCTTTCTAGGGGCCCCAGATACGCAGTATTTT. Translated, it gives CASSFLGAPDTQYF.

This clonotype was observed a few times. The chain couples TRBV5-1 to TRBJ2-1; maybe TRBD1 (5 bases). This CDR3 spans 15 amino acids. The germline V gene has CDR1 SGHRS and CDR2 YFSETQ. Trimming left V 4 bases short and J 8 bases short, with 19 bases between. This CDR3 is CASSLDTVIQYEQFF. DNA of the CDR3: TGCGCCAGCAGCCTGGACACAGTGATTCAGTATGAGCAGTTCTTC.

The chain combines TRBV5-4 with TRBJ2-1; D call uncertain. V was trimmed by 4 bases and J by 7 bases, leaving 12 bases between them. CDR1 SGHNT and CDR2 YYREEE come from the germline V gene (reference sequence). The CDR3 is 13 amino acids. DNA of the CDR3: TGTGCCAGCAGCGGCCCGGTTGTTAATGAGCAGTTCTTC. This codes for CASSGPVVNEQFF. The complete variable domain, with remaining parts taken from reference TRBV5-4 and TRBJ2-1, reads ETGVTQSPTHLIKTRGQQVTLRCSSQSGHNTVSWYQQALGQGPQFIFQYYREEENGRGNFPPRFSGLQFPNYSSELNVNALELDDSALYLCASSGPVVNEQFFGPGTRLTVL.

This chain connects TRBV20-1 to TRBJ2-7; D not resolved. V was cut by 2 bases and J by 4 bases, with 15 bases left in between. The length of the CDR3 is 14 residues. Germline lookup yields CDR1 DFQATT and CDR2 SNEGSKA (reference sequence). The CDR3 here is CSARHLLGYYEQYF. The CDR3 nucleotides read TGCAGTGCTAGACATTTGCTGGGGTATTACGAGCAGTACTTC.

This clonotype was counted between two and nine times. CDR3 loop: CASRKGNQPQHF. CDR3 nucleotides: TGTGCCAGCAGAAAGGGGAATCAGCCCCAGCATTTT. V and J are TRBV28 and TRBJ1-5; D perhaps matches TRBD1 (5 bases). Germline CDR1 MDHEN, CDR2 SYDVKM. This CDR3 comprises 12 residues. The V end was cut by 6 bases, the J end by 4 bases, with 7 bases between.

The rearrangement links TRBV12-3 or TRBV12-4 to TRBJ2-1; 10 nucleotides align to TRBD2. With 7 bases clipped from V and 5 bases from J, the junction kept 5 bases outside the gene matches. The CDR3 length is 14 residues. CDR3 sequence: CASTPGLADNEQFF. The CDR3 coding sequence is TGTGCCAGCACCCCCGGACTAGCGGACAATGAGCAGTTCTTC.